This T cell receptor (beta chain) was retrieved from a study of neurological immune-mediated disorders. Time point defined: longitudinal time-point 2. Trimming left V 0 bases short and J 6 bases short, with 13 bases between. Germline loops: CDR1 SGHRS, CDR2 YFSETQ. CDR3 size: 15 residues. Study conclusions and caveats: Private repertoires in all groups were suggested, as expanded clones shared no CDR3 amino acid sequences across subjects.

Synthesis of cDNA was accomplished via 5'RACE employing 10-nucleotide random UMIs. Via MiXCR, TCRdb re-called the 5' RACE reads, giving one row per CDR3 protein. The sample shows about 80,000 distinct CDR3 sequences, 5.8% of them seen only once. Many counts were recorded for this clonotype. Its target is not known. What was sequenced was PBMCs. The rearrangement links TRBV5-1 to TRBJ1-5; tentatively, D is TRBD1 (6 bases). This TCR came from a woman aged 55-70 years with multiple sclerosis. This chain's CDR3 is CASSLAAGEVQPQHF. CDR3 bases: TGCGCCAGCAGCTTGGCAGCAGGGGAAGTTCAGCCCCAGCATTTT.